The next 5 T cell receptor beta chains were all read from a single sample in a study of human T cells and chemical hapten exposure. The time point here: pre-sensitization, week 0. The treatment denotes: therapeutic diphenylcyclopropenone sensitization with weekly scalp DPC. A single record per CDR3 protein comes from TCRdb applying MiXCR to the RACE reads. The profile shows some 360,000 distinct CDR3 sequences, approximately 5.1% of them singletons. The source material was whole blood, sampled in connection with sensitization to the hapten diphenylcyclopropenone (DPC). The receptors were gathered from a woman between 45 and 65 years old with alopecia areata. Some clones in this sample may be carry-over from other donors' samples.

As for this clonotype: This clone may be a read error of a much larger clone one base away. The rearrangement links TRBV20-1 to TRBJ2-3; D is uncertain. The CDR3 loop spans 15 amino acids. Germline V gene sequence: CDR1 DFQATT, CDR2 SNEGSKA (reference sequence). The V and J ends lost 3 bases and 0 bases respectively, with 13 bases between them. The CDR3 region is CSAREPETSTDTQYF. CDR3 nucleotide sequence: TGCAGTGCTAGGGAACCGGAGACCAGCACAGATACGCAGTATTTT.

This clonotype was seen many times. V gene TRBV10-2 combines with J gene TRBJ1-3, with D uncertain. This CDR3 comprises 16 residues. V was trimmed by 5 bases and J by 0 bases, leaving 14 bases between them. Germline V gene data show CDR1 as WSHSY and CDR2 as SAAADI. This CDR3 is CASSYYDQSSGNTIYF. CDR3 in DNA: TGCGCCAGCAGTTACTATGATCAGAGCTCTGGAAACACCATATATTTT.

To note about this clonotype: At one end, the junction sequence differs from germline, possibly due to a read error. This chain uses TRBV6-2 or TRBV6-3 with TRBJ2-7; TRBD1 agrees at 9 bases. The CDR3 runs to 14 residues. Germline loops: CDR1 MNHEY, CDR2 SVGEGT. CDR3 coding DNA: TGTGCCAGCAATTACCGGGACAGGGTCGACGAGCAGTACTTC. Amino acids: CASNYRDRVDEQYF.

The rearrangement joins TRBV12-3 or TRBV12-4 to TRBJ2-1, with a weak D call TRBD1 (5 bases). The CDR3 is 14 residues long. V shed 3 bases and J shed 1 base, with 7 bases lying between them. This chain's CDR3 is CASSLTVSYNEQFF. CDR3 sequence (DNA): TGTGCCAGCAGTTTGACAGTATCCTACAATGAGCAGTTCTTC.

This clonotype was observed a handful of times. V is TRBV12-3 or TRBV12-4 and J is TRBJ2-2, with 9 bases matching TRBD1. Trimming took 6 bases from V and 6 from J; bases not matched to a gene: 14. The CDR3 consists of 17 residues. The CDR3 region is CASRVAGTGWLAGELFF. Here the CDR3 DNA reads TGTGCCAGCAGGGTTGCCGGGACAGGGTGGTTGGCCGGGGAGCTGTTTTTT.